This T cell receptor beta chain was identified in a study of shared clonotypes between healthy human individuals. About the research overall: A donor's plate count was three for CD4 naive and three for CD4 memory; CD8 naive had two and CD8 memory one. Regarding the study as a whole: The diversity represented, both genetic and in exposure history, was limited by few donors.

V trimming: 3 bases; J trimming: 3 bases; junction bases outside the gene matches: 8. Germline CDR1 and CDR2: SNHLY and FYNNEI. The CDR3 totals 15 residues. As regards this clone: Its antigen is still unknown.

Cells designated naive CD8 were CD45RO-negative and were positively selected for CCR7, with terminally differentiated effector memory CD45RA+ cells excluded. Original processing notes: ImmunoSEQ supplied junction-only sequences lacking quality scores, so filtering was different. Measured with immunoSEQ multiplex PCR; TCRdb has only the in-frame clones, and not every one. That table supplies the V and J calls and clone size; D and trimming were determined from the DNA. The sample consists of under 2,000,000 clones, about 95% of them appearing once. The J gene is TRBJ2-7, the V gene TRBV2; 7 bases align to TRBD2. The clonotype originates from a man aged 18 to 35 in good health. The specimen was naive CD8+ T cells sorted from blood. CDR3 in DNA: TGTGCCAGCAGTGATGGGGAGGGCCTAATCTACGAGCAGTACTTC. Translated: CASSDGEGLIYEQYF.